The 8 T cell receptor beta chains given below trace back to one sample, sequenced in a study of shared clonotypes between healthy human individuals. Assay: immunoSEQ multiplex PCR; the TCRdb copy retains only in-frame clones and omits some. The repertoire holds roughly 1,000,000 clones, with 75% to 85% as singletons. The sequencing input was memory CD4+ T cells from PBMCs. Subset given: CD45RA-negative fraction. The receptors come from a man between 18 and 29 years old in good health. Some clones in this sample may be carry-over from other donors' samples.

The V call is TRBV5-1, the J call TRBJ2-1, with TRBD1 matching 8 bases. CDR3 length equals 14 residues. Germline V gene data show CDR1 as SGHRS and CDR2 as YFSETQ. V trimming: 8 bases; J trimming: 4 bases; junction bases outside the gene matches: 8. In DNA form, the CDR3 reads TGCGCCAGTAATCAGGGGGCAGATTACAATGAGCAGTTCTTC. Its protein is CASNQGADYNEQFF.

The chain combines TRBV5-1 with TRBJ2-5; perhaps TRBD1 as D (6 bases). This CDR3 region has 15 residues. Trimming removed 0 bases from V and 3 bases from J, with 12 bases in between. CDR1 and CDR2 (germline): SGHRS, YFSETQ. In DNA form, the CDR3 reads TGCGCCAGCAGCTTGGCTCAGGGGAGAGAAGAGACCCAGTACTTC. This encodes CASSLAQGREETQYF.

J is TRBJ2-5 and V is TRBV5-1, with D tentatively TRBD1 (5 bases). The CDR3 has 14 residues. The ends were cut back, 3 bases at V and 1 base at J, with 10 bases in the middle. Per the germline V gene, CDR1 is SGHRS and CDR2 is YFSETQ. The CDR3 region is CASSSGHIQETQYF. Here the CDR3 DNA reads TGCGCCAGCAGCTCAGGACATATCCAAGAGACCCAGTACTTC.

The chain has TRBV4-2 and TRBJ2-5; TRBD2 matches 7 bases. Losses at the gene ends were 5 bases for V and 2 bases for J; bases not matched to a gene: 8. CDR3 length equals 15 residues. Germline V lookup: CDR1 LGHNA, CDR2 YNFKEQ. The CDR3 region is CASSAGTSVQETQYF. The CDR3 DNA reads TGTGCCAGCAGCGCTGGAACTAGCGTACAAGAGACCCAGTACTTC.

The chain employs TRBV18 and TRBJ2-7; D is perhaps TRBD1 or TRBD2 (5 bases each). V lost 2 bases and J 2 bases, leaving 13 bases between the germline ends. The CDR3 loop spans 15 amino acids. Germline values: CDR1 KGHSH, CDR2 LQKENI. CDR3 coding DNA: TGTGCCAGCTCACCAATTGAGGGGTCTGCCTACGAGCAGTACTTC. Its translation: CASSPIEGSAYEQYF.

The chain combines TRBV5-1 with TRBJ2-2; TRBD2 matches at 12 bases. The junction had 7 bases not matched to a gene; V was cut back by 4 bases and J by 6 bases. Germline CDR1 reads SGHRS; CDR2 reads YFSETQ. The CDR3 runs 16 residues. The CDR3 sequence is CASSLRTSGNSGELFF. The DNA for the CDR3 is TGCGCCAGCAGCCTTAGGACTAGCGGGAATTCCGGGGAGCTGTTTTTT. The entire variable domain, with the rest obtained from reference TRBV5-1 and TRBJ2-2, is as follows: KAGVTQTPRYLIKTRGQQVTLSCSPISGHRSVSWYQQTPGQGLQFLFEYFSETQRNKGNFPGRFSGRQFSNSRSEMNVSTLELGDSALYLCASSLRTSGNSGELFFGEGSRLTVL.

The V gene is TRBV27, the J gene TRBJ1-1; 8 bases align to TRBD1. The length of the CDR3 is 15 residues. Looked up from germline, CDR1 is MNHEY and CDR2 is SMNVEV (reference sequence). J gave up 3 bases and V 5 bases, and 8 bases lay outside the gene matches. CDR3 protein: CASSPKQGVYTEAFF. The DNA of the CDR3 is TGTGCCAGCAGTCCAAAACAGGGGGTTTACACTGAAGCTTTCTTT.

On this clone: A much larger clone differs from this one at a single base, so this may be a read error. Other DNA sequences in this sample translate to the same CDR3. This chain joins TRBV7-9 and TRBJ1-3; D gene ambiguous. The CDR3 is made up of 14 amino acids. Germline V gene sequence: CDR1 SEHNR, CDR2 FQNEAQ (reference sequence). V shed 1 base and J shed 1 base, with 5 bases lying between them. The CDR3 DNA is TGTGCCAGCAGCTTAGGAGGGTCTGGAAACACCATATATTTT. This sequence encodes CASSLGGSGNTIYF.